This TCR beta chain was identified in a study of T-cell reconstitution after alpha-beta-depleted transplantation in children. The ends were cut back, 3 bases at V and 2 bases at J, with 14 bases in the middle. The CDR3 has 15 amino acids. The V gene's germline CDR1 is SGHTA and CDR2 FQGNSA. It was with unique molecular identifiers that the TCRbeta library was prepared. TCRdb re-analysed the PCR reads in MiXCR, keeping a single row per CDR3 protein. The data show more than 550,000 distinct CDR3 sequences, roughly a tenth seen once. This sequence joins TRBV7-2 and TRBJ2-7; the D call may be TRBD1 or TRBD2 (5 bases each). The specimen comprised PBMCs from the stem cell graft donor, sampled from the stem cell graft. The TCR was taken from a human donor who donated a stem cell graft to a child with acute myeloid leukemia. Written as DNA, the CDR3 is TGTGCCAGCAGCTTTCAGCAGGGACCCACCTACGAGCAGTACTTC. Translated, it gives CASSFQQGPTYEQYF. Drawing the rest from reference TRBV7-2 and TRBJ2-7, the complete variable domain is GAGVSQSPSNKVTEKGKDVELRCDPISGHTALYWYRQSLGQGLEFLIYFQGNSAPDKSGLPSDRFSAERTGGSVSTLTIQRTQQEDSAVYLCASSFQQGPTYEQYFGPGTRLTVT.